The text below deals with one TCR beta chain. The data were taken from a study of T cell changes during pregnancy in multiple sclerosis. With 3 bases clipped from V and 4 bases from J, the junction kept 10 bases outside the gene matches. The V gene's germline CDR1 is SGHRS and CDR2 YFSETQ. This CDR3 region has 17 residues. Generated by immunoSEQ multiplex PCR, the TCRdb table keeps only in-frame clones and is missing some. This table has tens of thousands of clones, roughly nine tenths appearing once. This specimen was CD4+ T cells from peripheral blood mononuclear cells, taken in the second trimester of pregnancy. The chain recombines TRBV5-1 with TRBJ2-3; 11 bases are a match to TRBD2. The TCR originated in a female donor with multiple sclerosis, enrolled in a pregnancy study. CDR3 sequence: CASSSHYSGGVADTQYF. In DNA, the CDR3 is TGCGCCAGCAGCTCTCACTATAGCGGGGGGGTGGCAGATACGCAGTATTTT.